Listed below are T cell receptor beta chains from one sample, sequenced in a study of graft-versus-host responses after intestinal transplantation. Their target antigens are unknown. The method was immunoSEQ multiplex PCR; TCRdb's version includes in-frame clones alone and lacks a portion of them. The repertoire consists of tens of thousands of clones, with approximately 93% occurring once and the leading ten covering 21%. Sequencing used unstimulated CD8+ T cells sorted from spleen or lymph node cells, obtained before transplant. Receptors originate from a human donor who was the organ donor for an intestinal transplant. Both conserved end residues are part of each CDR3. The D gene is left open where the match is weak. Rows may omit the clone size; those that give it use once, few, many or a size class.

V gene,clone size,D gene,J gene,CDR3 protein,CDR3 DNA
TRBV4-1,NA,NA,TRBJ2-3,CASSQVGATDTQYF,TGCGCCAGCAGCCAAGTAGGCGCCACAGATACGCAGTATTTT
TRBV28,NA,TRBD1,TRBJ1-2,CASSDRGGGYTF,TGTGCCAGCAGTGACAGGGGGGGTGGCTACACCTTC
TRBV27,NA,NA,TRBJ1-5,CASSFTGGGNQPQHF,TGTGCCAGCAGTTTTACCGGGGGTGGGAATCAGCCCCAGCATTTT
TRBV6-1,NA,NA,TRBJ2-1,CASSGELPQFF,TGTGCCAGCAGTGGTGAACTCCCACAATTCTTC
TRBV27,NA,NA,TRBJ2-1,CASRTGGAYNEQFF,TGTGCCAGCAGAACAGGAGGGGCCTACAATGAGCAGTTCTTC
TRBV2,NA,TRBD2,TRBJ2-7,CASITRLAGSYEQYF,TGTGCCAGCATCACCAGACTAGCGGGGTCCTACGAGCAGTACTTC
TRBV7-9,few,TRBD1,TRBJ1-4,CASSFGTGELFF,TGTGCCAGCAGCTTTGGGACAGGGGAACTGTTTTTT
TRBV5-6,NA,NA,TRBJ2-3,CASSLNRDVPDTQYF,TGTGCCAGCAGCTTGAACCGGGACGTTCCAGATACGCAGTATTTT
TRBV9,NA,TRBD2,TRBJ2-2,CASSLGLAGEVAGELFF,TGTGCCAGCAGCCTAGGACTAGCGGGAGAGGTTGCCGGGGAGCTGTTTTTT
TRBV4-1,NA,NA,TRBJ1-5,CASSQGSYSNQPQHF,TGCGCCAGCAGCCAGGGTAGCTATAGCAATCAGCCCCAGCATTTT
TRBV7-3,NA,TRBD2,TRBJ2-1,CASSQWVSSGTYNEQFF,TGTGCCAGCAGCCAGTGGGTGTCTAGCGGGACCTACAATGAGCAGTTCTTC
TRBV2,few,NA,TRBJ1-3,CASSEGRAYSGNTIYF,TGTGCCAGCAGTGAAGGCAGGGCTTACTCTGGAAACACCATATATTTT